This TCR beta chain stems from a study of blood T cell repertoires in COVID-19. Study information: Researchers got acute and convalescent COVID-19 samples from the United States, Italy and Spain.

The repertoire was sequenced with immunoSEQ multiplex PCR; TCRdb's copy has only in-frame clones and lacks some. The table records 95,000 to 150,000 clones, over 75% of them present only once. During active infection, Seattle patients enrolled and were then monitored through disease. The sequencing sample was made of peripheral blood. This clonotype originated in a man aged 25-45 years with COVID-19, enrolled during active disease.

CDR3 bases: TGTGCCAGCAGCATAGGGACAGGGGGAACTAATGAAAAACTGTTTTTT. This codes for CASSIGTGGTNEKLFF. This chain uses TRBV7-8 with TRBJ1-4, with 11 nucleotides matching TRBD1. There are 16 residues in the CDR3. Germline V gene sequence: CDR1 SGHVS, CDR2 FQNEAQ. V was clipped by 5 bases and J by 1 base; unmatched bases: 3.